This passage covers 17 T cell receptor beta chains from one sample sequenced in a study of blood T cell repertoires in COVID-19. Sequencing was performed with immunoSEQ multiplex PCR; in TCRdb, only in-frame clones are kept and a portion is missing. The table includes about 120,000 clones, 75% to 85% detected once. Specimen: peripheral blood. Receptors originate from a woman of 80 years or more with acute or convalescent COVID-19.

The chain carries TRBV10-3 and TRBJ2-7, with 9 bases aligning to TRBD2. V lost 10 bases and J lost 6; bases outside the gene matches: 13. In germline, CDR1 is ENHRY, CDR2 SYGVKD. The CDR3 consists of 14 residues. The CDR3 DNA follows: TGTGCCACCGCTAGGGGACTAGCTAACCGCGAGCAGTACTTC. It translates to CATARGLANREQYF.

The sample holds a few counts of this clone. At one of its ends the junction is not consistent with the germline gene, which may arise from a read error. V is TRBV6-2 or TRBV6-3 and J is TRBJ1-4; TRBD1 might be the D (5 bases). The CDR3 runs to 14 residues. The germline CDR1 and CDR2 sequences are MNHEY and SVGEGT. CDR3 loop: CASSYSGQRGTSRF. In DNA form, the CDR3 reads TGTGCCAGCAGTTACTCGGGCCAAAGGGGAACCTCGCGGTTT.

This sequence joins TRBV5-1 and TRBJ2-7; 9 nucleotides align to TRBD1. CDR3 size: 14 residues. V was pared by 0 bases and J by 5 bases, with 3 bases of the junction left unmatched. Germline CDR1 SGHRS, CDR2 YFSETQ. CDR3 region: CASSLVGQGNEQYF. The CDR3 coding sequence is TGCGCCAGCAGCTTGGTGGGACAGGGTAACGAGCAGTACTTC.

The J gene is TRBJ1-4, the V gene TRBV5-1, with D perhaps TRBD1 (6 bases). Germline CDR1 SGHRS, CDR2 YFSETQ. The CDR3 runs to 16 residues. V was pared by 1 base and J by 0 bases, with 10 bases between. The CDR3 sequence is CASSLQGIATNEKLFF. Written as DNA, the CDR3 is TGCGCCAGCAGCTTGCAGGGGATTGCAACTAATGAAAAACTGTTTTTT. Full variable domain (missing parts from reference TRBV5-1 and TRBJ1-4): KAGVTQTPRYLIKTRGQQVTLSCSPISGHRSVSWYQQTPGQGLQFLFEYFSETQRNKGNFPGRFSGRQFSNSRSEMNVSTLELGDSALYLCASSLQGIATNEKLFFGSGTQLSVL.

The chain recombines TRBV6-5 with TRBJ2-7; D unclear. From germline, CDR1 is MNHEY and CDR2 SVGAGI. Trimming cost V 6 bases and J 3 bases, with 6 bases left between them. The CDR3 spans 11 residues. The DNA of the CDR3 is TGTGCCAGCAGCAAAAACTACGAGCAGTACTTC. Its protein product is CASSKNYEQYF.

In this sample, this clone turned up once. The rearrangement links TRBV27 to TRBJ2-1; 10 nucleotides agree with TRBD1. The V gene end was trimmed by 5 bases and the J gene end by 5 bases; junction bases not matched to a gene: 15. CDR1 and CDR2 from the germline V gene are MNHEY and SMNVEV (reference sequence). The CDR3 has 18 residues. CDR3 coding DNA: TGTGCCAGCAGTCCCGGGACAGGGGCCCCGACTACCCACAATGAGCAGTTCTTC. Its protein is CASSPGTGAPTTHNEQFF.

This sequence joins TRBV6-4 and TRBJ2-2; 10 bases agree with TRBD2. V trimming: 5 bases; J trimming: 3 bases; junction bases outside the gene matches: 3. Looked up from germline, CDR1 is MRHNA and CDR2 is SNTAGT. The CDR3 length is 15 residues. The CDR3 sequence is CASSQTSGYTGELFF. CDR3 sequence (DNA): TGTGCCAGCAGTCAGACTAGCGGGTACACCGGGGAGCTGTTTTTT.

J is TRBJ2-5 and V is TRBV30; 9 bases agree with TRBD2. Germline trimming cut 4 bases from V and 4 bases from J; bases unmatched to any gene: 7. This CDR3 has 14 amino acids. The germline V gene encodes CDR1 GTSNPN and CDR2 SVGIG (reference sequence). CDR3 nucleotides: TGTGCCTGGACCCCGGGACTAGCAGGAGAGACCCAGTACTTC. Its protein is CAWTPGLAGETQYF.

This rearrangement joins TRBV30 to TRBJ1-1; no firm D call. CDR1 GTSNPN and CDR2 SVGIG come from the germline V gene (reference sequence). CDR3 length: 12 amino acids. The ends were cut back, 2 bases at V and 4 bases at J, with 8 bases in the middle. The DNA of the CDR3 is TGTGCCTGGAGTCAGATTGGCACTGAAGCTTTCTTT. Its protein product is CAWSQIGTEAFF.

The chain has TRBV5-4 and TRBJ1-1; D is possibly TRBD1 (5 bases). Deletions cut 2 bases from V and 8 bases from J, with 13 bases between. This CDR3 has 13 residues. In germline, CDR1 is SGHNT, CDR2 YYREEE (reference sequence). The CDR3 DNA reads as TGTGCCAGCAGCTTCTCAGGGTTTGGCGAAGCTTTCTTT. The encoded protein is CASSFSGFGEAFF.

The J gene is TRBJ2-1, the V gene TRBV11-3; the match to TRBD2 covers 10 bases. This CDR3 is built from 17 residues. V lost 4 bases to trimming and J lost 7 bases; unmatched junction nucleotides: 13. CDR1 is SGHNT and CDR2 is YENEEA in the germline V gene. CDR3 nucleotide sequence: TGTGCCAGCAGCTCATCAGCGGGGGGGCCCGATTTTAATGAGCAGTTCTTC. Protein: CASSSSAGGPDFNEQFF.

CDR3 bases: TGTGCCAGCAGCCAAGATAACAGGGGGTTGAACACTGAAGCTTTCTTT. As protein: CASSQDNRGLNTEAFF. The V call is TRBV3-1 (or the pseudogene TRBV3-2), the J call TRBJ1-1; TRBD1 matches at 8 bases. The trim removed 0 bases at V and 0 bases at J, leaving 3 bases unmatched. Per germline, CDR1 LGHDT and CDR2 YNNKEL (reference sequence). This CDR3 has 16 residues.

This clone was seen a handful of times. The rearrangement uses TRBV11-2 and TRBJ1-6; D might be TRBD1 (5 bases). The germline V gene has CDR1 SGHAT and CDR2 FQNNGV. This CDR3 has 13 amino acids. V was clipped by 3 bases and J by 7 bases, with 7 bases between them. CDR3 in amino acids: CASSLAGNSPLHF. CDR3 nucleotides: TGTGCCAGCAGCTTGGCAGGGAATTCACCCCTCCACTTT.

The sample holds a few counts of this clone. The CDR3: CASTRLAGGPGELFF. For the CDR3, the DNA is TGTGCCAGTACGAGACTAGCGGGGGGGCCCGGGGAGCTGTTTTTT. The V gene is TRBV19, the J gene TRBJ2-2; TRBD2 agrees at 14 bases. The ends lost 7 bases at V and 6 bases at J; junction bases unmatched: 4. The CDR3 contains 15 residues. Per the germline V gene, CDR1 is LNHDA and CDR2 is SQIVND (reference sequence). Supplemented by reference TRBV19 and TRBJ2-2, the full variable domain reads DGGITQSPKYLFRKEGQNVTLSCEQNLNHDAMYWYRQDPGQGLRLIYYSQIVNDFQKGDIAEGYSVSREKKESFPLTVTSAQKNPTAFYLCASTRLAGGPGELFFGEGSRLTVL.

This chain connects TRBV19 to TRBJ1-6; D is uncertain. This CDR3 is 15 amino acids long. Germline loops: CDR1 LNHDA, CDR2 SQIVND (reference sequence). The germline V and J ends were trimmed by 5 bases and 0 bases, with 8 bases remaining between them. CDR3 in amino acids: CASSVGSSYNSPLHF. The CDR3 region has the DNA TGTGCCAGTAGTGTCGGGAGCTCCTATAATTCACCCCTCCACTTT. Full variable domain (remainder filled in from reference TRBV19 and TRBJ1-6): DGGITQSPKYLFRKEGQNVTLSCEQNLNHDAMYWYRQDPGQGLRLIYYSQIVNDFQKGDIAEGYSVSREKKESFPLTVTSAQKNPTAFYLCASSVGSSYNSPLHFGNGTRLTVT.

J is TRBJ1-1 and V is TRBV10-3, with 8 positions matching TRBD1. This CDR3 comprises 14 residues. The V and J ends lost 5 bases and 2 bases, in that order; junction bases with no gene match: 4. CDR1 is ENHRY and CDR2 is SYGVKD in the germline V gene. CDR3 nucleotides: TGTGCCATCAGTCTCCAGGGGGCTAACACTGAAGCTTTCTTT. Translation gives CAISLQGANTEAFF.

A single count supports this clone. The rearrangement links TRBV19 to TRBJ1-1; 8 positions match TRBD1. The J segment lost 5 bases and the V segment lost 7 bases, leaving 6 bases of the junction unmatched. This CDR3 is 13 amino acids long. CDR1 is LNHDA, CDR2 SQIVND, per germline (reference sequence). Here the CDR3 DNA reads TGTGCCAGTAATGGGGACAGGTGGACTGAAGCTTTCTTT. Amino acid sequence: CASNGDRWTEAFF.